This T cell receptor beta chain was found in a study of blood T cell repertoires in COVID-19. The overall study: Sites in the United States, Italy and Spain provided acute and convalescent COVID-19 samples.

In the authors' workflow: Estimation of nucleated cell counts relied on the amplification of reference gene primers. Produced via immunoSEQ multiplex PCR; TCRdb's table is partial and in-frame only. V and J calls and clone size are those listed in that table; D and trimming were worked out from the DNA. The sample has 200,000 to 300,000 clones; about 82% are singletons. The germline V and J ends were trimmed by 0 bases and 6 bases, with 12 bases remaining between them. This CDR3 comprises 15 residues. The V gene's germline CDR1 is LGHNA and CDR2 YSLEER. The Seattle patients, enrolled during active infection, were followed longitudinally.

The source material was peripheral blood. The sequence came from a man aged 45-60 years with COVID-19, enrolled during active disease. The rearrangement links TRBV4-3 to TRBJ1-5; D unclear. This chain's CDR3 is CASSQDRAGRQPQHF. The CDR3 bases are TGCGCCAGCAGCCAAGATCGTGCAGGTCGTCAGCCCCAGCATTTT.